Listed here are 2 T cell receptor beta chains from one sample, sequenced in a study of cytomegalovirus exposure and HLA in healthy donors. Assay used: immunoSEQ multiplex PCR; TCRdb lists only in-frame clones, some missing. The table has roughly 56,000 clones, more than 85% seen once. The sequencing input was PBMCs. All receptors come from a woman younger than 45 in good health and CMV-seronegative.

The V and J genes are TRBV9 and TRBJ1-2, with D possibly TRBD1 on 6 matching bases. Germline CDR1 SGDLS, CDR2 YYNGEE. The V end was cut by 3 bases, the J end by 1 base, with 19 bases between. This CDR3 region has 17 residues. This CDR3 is CASSAGGAWRDNYGYTF. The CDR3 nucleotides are TGTGCCAGCAGCGCCGGGGGGGCGTGGCGGGATAACTATGGCTACACCTTC.

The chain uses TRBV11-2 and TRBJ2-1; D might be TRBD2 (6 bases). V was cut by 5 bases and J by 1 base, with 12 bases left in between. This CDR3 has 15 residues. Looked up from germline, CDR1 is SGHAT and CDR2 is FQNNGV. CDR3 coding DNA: TGTGCCAGCAGCCCAGACGGGGGATCCTACAATGAGCAGTTCTTC. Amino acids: CASSPDGGSYNEQFF.